Each of the 8 T cell receptor beta chains below was sequenced from the same sample in a study of blood T cell repertoires in COVID-19. Sequencing used immunoSEQ multiplex PCR; TCRdb keeps in-frame clones, though not all of them. This table holds some 300,000 clones, about nine tenths found once. The source material was PBMCs or T cells enriched from blood (not recorded which). These receptor sequences come from a woman in her fifties or sixties who had been exposed to COVID-19.

This clone has only one observation. The V call is TRBV10-3, the J call TRBJ1-6, with D perhaps TRBD1 (6 bases). Between the trimmed V and J ends, which lost 6 bases and 0 bases, there was a span of 15 bases. The germline CDR1 and CDR2 sequences are ENHRY and SYGVKD. The CDR3 is made up of 17 amino acids. CDR3 in DNA: TGTGCCATCAGCCACCAGGGGATCGGCTCCTATAATTCACCCCTCCACTTT. It translates to CAISHQGIGSYNSPLHF.

The CDR3 DNA is TGCGCCAGCAGAGGGGGGCGGGGGCCCCAAGAGACCCAGTACTTC. This sequence encodes CASRGGRGPQETQYF. This chain joins TRBV5-1 and TRBJ2-5; TRBD2 is a possible D gene (7 bases). This CDR3 has 15 amino acids. V dropped 5 bases and J dropped 1 base, with 15 bases sitting between them. Germline-derived CDR1 and CDR2 are SGHRS and YFSETQ. Variable domain in full (rest from reference TRBV5-1 and TRBJ2-5): KAGVTQTPRYLIKTRGQQVTLSCSPISGHRSVSWYQQTPGQGLQFLFEYFSETQRNKGNFPGRFSGRQFSNSRSEMNVSTLELGDSALYLCASRGGRGPQETQYFGPGTRLLVL.

This sequence joins TRBV5-1 and TRBJ1-1, with 8 bases fitting TRBD1. The CDR3 runs 15 residues. Germline trimming cut 1 base from V and 4 bases from J; bases unmatched to any gene: 6. CDR1 SGHRS and CDR2 YFSETQ come from the germline V gene. As DNA, the CDR3 is TGCGCCAGCAGCTTGATCCAGGGGGCCGGCACTGAAGCTTTCTTT. It specifies CASSLIQGAGTEAFF.

J is TRBJ1-4 and V is TRBV28; D is uncertain. Germline values: CDR1 MDHEN, CDR2 SYDVKM. Trimming removed 3 bases from V and 5 bases from J, with 10 bases in between. This CDR3 comprises 14 residues. The CDR3 DNA sequence: TGTGCCAGCAGTTTTCGGGGTAGAAATGAAAAACTGTTTTTT. Translating gives CASSFRGRNEKLFF.

The sample holds one count of this clone. V usage is TRBV27 and J usage is TRBJ2-5, with D uncertain. The CDR3 runs 14 residues. Trimming took 6 bases from V and 5 from J, leaving 16 bases between them. Germline-derived CDR1 and CDR2 are MNHEY and SMNVEV (reference sequence). CDR3 in amino acids: CASRRDWSRETQYF. The CDR3 region has the DNA TGTGCCAGCAGACGAGACTGGTCGCGGGAGACCCAGTACTTC.

V is TRBV19 and J is TRBJ1-5, with 7 nucleotides matching TRBD1. J gave up 7 bases and V 9 bases, and 12 bases lay outside the gene matches. Germline V gene lookup returns CDR1 LNHDA and CDR2 SQIVND (reference sequence). CDR3 length equals 14 residues. The CDR3 spells CASSQGWVAQPQHF. The CDR3 bases are TGTGCCAGCTCACAGGGGTGGGTTGCACAGCCCCAGCATTTT.

The rearrangement links TRBV29-1 to TRBJ2-1; TRBD2 might be the D (7 bases). There are 17 residues in the CDR3. With 6 bases removed from V and 5 bases from J, the gap between germline ends came to 26 bases. Germline CDR1 is SQVTM and CDR2 is ANQGSEA. The CDR3 nucleotides read TGCAGCGTCCTAACCTTTTTGGTTGCGGGGGCCCACAATGAGCAGTTCTTC. As protein: CSVLTFLVAGAHNEQFF.

V is TRBV5-6 and J is TRBJ1-6, with D possibly matching TRBD1 (5 bases). CDR1 is SGHDT, CDR2 YYEEEE, per germline. Trimming stripped 4 bases from V and 0 bases from J, with 14 bases between. CDR3 length: 17 residues. The chain's CDR3 is CASSGAIDRSYNSPLHF. In DNA form, the CDR3 reads TGTGCCAGCAGCGGGGCCATTGACCGCTCCTATAATTCACCCCTCCACTTT.